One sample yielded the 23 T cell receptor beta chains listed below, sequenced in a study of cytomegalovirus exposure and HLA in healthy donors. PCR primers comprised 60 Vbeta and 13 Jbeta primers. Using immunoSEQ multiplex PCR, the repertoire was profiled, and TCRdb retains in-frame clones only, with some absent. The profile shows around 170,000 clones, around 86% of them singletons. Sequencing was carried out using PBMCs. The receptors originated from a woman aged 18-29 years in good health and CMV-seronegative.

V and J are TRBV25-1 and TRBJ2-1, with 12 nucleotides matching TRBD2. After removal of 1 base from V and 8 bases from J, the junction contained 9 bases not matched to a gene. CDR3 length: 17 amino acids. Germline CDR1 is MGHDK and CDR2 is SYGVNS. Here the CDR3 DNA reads TGTGCCAGCAGTGAATTTCGGCCTAGCGGGGGGGTATATGAGCAGTTCTTC. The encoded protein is CASSEFRPSGGVYEQFF.

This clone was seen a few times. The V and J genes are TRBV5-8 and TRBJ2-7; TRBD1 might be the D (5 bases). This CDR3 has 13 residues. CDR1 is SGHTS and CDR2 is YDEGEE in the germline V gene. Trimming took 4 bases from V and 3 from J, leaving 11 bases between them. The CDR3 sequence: CASSRTRNYEQYF. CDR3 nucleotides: TGTGCCAGCAGCAGGACAAGAAACTACGAGCAGTACTTC.

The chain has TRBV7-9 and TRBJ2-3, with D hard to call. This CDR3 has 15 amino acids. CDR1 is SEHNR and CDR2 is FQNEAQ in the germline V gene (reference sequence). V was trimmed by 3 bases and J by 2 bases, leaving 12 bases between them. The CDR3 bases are TGTGCCAGCAGCTTTAGTCCCCGCGACACAGATACGCAGTATTTT. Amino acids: CASSFSPRDTDTQYF.

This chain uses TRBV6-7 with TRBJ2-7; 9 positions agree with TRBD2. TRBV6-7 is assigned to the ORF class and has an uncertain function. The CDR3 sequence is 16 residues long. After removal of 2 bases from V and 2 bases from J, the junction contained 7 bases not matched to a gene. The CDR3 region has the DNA TGTGCCAGCAGTTACGGGATAGCGGGAGACCCCTACGAGCAGTACTTC. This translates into CASSYGIAGDPYEQYF.

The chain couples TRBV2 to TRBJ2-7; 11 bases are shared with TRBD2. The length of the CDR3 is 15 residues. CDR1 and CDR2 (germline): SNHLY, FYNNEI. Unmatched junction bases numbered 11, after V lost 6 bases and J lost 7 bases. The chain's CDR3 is CASREIAGGPIEQYF. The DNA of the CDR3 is TGTGCCAGCAGAGAAATAGCGGGAGGGCCAATTGAGCAGTACTTC.

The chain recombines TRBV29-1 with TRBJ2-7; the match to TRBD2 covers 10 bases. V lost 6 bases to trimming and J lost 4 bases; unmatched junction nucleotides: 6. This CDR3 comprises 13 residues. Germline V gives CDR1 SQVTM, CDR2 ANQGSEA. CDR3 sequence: CSVLAGDTYEQYF. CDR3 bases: TGCAGCGTCCTAGCGGGAGATACGTACGAGCAGTACTTC.

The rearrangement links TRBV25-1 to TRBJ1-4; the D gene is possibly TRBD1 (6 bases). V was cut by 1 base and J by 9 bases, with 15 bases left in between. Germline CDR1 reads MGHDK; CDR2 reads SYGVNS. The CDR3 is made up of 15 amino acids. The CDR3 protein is CASSESGNRAKKLFF. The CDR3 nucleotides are TGTGCCAGCAGTGAATCAGGAAACAGGGCGAAAAAACTGTTTTTT.

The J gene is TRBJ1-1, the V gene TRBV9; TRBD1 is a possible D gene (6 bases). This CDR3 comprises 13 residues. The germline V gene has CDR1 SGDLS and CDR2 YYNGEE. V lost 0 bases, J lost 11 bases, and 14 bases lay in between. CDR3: CASSVAPTGEAFF. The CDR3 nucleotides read TGTGCCAGCAGCGTAGCTCCGACAGGTGAGGCTTTCTTT.

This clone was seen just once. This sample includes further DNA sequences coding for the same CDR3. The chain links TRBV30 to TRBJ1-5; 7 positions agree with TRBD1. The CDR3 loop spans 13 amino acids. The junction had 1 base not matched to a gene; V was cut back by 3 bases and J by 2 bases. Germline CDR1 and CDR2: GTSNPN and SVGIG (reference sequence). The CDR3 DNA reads TGTGCCTGGAGCGGACAGGGCAATCAGCCCCAGCATTTT. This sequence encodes CAWSGQGNQPQHF.

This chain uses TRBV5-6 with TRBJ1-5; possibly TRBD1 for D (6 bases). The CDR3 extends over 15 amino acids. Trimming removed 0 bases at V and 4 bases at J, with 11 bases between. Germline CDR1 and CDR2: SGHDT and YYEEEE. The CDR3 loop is CASSLGVRGNQPQHF. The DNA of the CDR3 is TGTGCCAGCAGCTTGGGGGTCAGGGGTAATCAGCCCCAGCATTTT. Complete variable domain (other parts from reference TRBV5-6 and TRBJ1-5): DAGVTQSPTHLIKTRGQQVTLRCSPKSGHDTVSWYQQALGQGPQFIFQYYEEEERQRGNFPDRFSGHQFPNYSSELNVNALLLGDSALYLCASSLGVRGNQPQHFGDGTRLSIL.

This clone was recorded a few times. The DNA of the CDR3 is TGTGCCAGCAGTGAATCCGTAGCGGAGCAGTTCTTC. Its translation is CASSESVAEQFF. This chain connects TRBV2 to TRBJ2-1; tentatively, D is TRBD2 (5 bases). The CDR3 extends over 12 amino acids. With 2 bases removed from V and 10 bases from J, the gap between germline ends came to 9 bases. From germline, CDR1 is SNHLY and CDR2 FYNNEI.

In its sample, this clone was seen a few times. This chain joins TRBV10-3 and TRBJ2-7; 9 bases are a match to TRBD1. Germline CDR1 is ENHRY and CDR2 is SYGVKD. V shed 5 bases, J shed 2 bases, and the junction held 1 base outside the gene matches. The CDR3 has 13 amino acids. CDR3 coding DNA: TGTGCCATCAGTCGACAGGGGGCCTACGAGCAGTACTTC. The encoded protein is CAISRQGAYEQYF.

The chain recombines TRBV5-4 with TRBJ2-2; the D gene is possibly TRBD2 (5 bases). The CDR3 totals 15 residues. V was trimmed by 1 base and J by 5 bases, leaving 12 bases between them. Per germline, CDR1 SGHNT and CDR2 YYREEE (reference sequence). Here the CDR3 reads CASSLTSSLTGELFF. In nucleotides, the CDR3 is TGTGCCAGCAGCTTGACTAGTAGCCTTACCGGGGAGCTGTTTTTT.

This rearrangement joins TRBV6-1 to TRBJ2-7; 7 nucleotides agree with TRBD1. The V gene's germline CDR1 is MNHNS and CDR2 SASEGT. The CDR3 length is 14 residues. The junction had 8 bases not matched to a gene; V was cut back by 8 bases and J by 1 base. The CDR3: CASAFGTASYEQYF. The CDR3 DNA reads TGTGCCAGCGCATTTGGGACAGCTTCCTACGAGCAGTACTTC.

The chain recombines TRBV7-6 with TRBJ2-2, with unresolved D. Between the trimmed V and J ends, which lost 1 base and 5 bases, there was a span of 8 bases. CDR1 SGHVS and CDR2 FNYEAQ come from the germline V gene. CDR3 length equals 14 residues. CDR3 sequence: CASSLEAMTGELFF. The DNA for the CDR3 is TGTGCCAGCAGCTTAGAAGCCATGACCGGGGAGCTGTTTTTT.

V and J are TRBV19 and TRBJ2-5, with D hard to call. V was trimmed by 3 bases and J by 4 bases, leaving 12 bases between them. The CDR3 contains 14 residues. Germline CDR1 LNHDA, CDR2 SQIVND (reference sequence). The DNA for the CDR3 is TGTGCCAGTAGTATTCCCGGGTTTGGAGAGACCCAGTACTTC. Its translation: CASSIPGFGETQYF.

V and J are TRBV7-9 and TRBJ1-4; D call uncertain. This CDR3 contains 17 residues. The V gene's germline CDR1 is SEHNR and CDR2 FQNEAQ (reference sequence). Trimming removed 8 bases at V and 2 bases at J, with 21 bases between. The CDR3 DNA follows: TGTGCCAGCGCCTTGGGGTCGGGGATAAGGACTAATGAAAAACTGTTTTTT. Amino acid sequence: CASALGSGIRTNEKLFF.

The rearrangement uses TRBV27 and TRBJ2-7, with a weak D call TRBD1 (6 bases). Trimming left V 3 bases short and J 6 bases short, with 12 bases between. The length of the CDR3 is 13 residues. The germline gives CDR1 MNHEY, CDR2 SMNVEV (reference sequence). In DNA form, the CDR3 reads TGTGCCAGCAGTTTCTCGGACAGCCTCGAGCAGTACTTC. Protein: CASSFSDSLEQYF.

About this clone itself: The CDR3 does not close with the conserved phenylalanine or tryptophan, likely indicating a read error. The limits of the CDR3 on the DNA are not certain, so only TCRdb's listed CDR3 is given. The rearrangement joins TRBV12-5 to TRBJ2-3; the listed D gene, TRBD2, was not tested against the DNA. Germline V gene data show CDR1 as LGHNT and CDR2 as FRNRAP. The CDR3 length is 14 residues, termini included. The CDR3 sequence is CASGLTVLAGGPCI.

The CDR3 nucleotides read TGTGCCAGCAGCGTAGGTCGGACACCAACACCCACAGATACGCAGTATTTT. Its protein product is CASSVGRTPTPTDTQYF. The chain combines TRBV9 with TRBJ2-3; maybe TRBD1 (5 bases). Germline values: CDR1 SGDLS, CDR2 YYNGEE. CDR3 length equals 17 residues. Trimming removed 0 bases from V and 2 bases from J, with 16 bases in between.

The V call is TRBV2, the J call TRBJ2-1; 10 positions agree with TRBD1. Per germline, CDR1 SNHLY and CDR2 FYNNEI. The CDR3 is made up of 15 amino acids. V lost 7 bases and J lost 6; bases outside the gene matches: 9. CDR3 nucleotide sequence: TGTGCCAGCATCTCGACAGGGGGCAAGTCCAATGAGCAGTTCTTC. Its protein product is CASISTGGKSNEQFF.

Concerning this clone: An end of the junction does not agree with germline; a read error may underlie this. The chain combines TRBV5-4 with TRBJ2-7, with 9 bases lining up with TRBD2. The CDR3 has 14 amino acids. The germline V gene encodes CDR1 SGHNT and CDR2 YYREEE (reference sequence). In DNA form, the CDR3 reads TGTGCCAGCAGTTTGGGGACTAGCCCATACGAGCAGTACTTC. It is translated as CASSLGTSPYEQYF. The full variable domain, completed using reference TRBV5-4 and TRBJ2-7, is ETGVTQSPTHLIKTRGQQVTLRCSSQSGHNTVSWYQQALGQGPQFIFQYYREEENGRGNFPPRFSGLQFPNYSSELNVNALELDDSALYLCASSLGTSPYEQYFGPGTRLTVT.

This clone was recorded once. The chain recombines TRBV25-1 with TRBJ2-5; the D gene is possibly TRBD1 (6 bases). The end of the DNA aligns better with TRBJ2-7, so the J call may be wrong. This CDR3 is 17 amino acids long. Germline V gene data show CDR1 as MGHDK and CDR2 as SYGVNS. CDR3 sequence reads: CASSEGYGGQTSYEQYF. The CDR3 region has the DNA TGTGCCAGCAGTGAAGGGTACGGAGGACAGACCTCCTACGAGCAGTACTTC.